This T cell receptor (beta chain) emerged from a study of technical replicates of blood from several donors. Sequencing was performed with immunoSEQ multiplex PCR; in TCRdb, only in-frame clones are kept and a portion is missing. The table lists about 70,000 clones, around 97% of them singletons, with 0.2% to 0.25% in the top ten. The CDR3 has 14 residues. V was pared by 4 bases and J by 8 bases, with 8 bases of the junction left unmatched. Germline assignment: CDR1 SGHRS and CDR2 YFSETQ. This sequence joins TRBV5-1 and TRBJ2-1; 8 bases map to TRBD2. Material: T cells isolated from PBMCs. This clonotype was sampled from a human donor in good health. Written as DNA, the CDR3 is TGCGCCAGCAGCATAGGACCGGGAGGGGATGAGCAGTTCTTC. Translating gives CASSIGPGGDEQFF.